This T cell receptor (beta chain) is drawn from a study of blood T cell repertoires in COVID-19. Study details: The United States, Italy and Spain supplied acute and convalescent COVID-19 samples. The cDNA or gDNA used as material had been derived from T cells, B-cell-depleted T cells, or PBMCs.

How the authors handled the data: Estimates of nucleated cell counts were drawn from the amplification of reference gene primers. Only in-frame clones appear in the TCRdb table, and some are missing; sequencing was by immunoSEQ multiplex PCR. D and trimming were read from the DNA, whereas the V and J calls and clone size are those reported in that table. Here the sample spans 200,000 to 250,000 clones, approximately 87% being singletons. The sample comprised peripheral blood. This TCR was recovered from a man aged 60 to 75 who had recovered from COVID-19.

The CDR3 coding sequence is TGTGCCAGCAGTGGGAGGACGGAAGGCTACACCTTC. Its protein is CASSGRTEGYTF. V and J are TRBV25-1 and TRBJ1-2; no clear D gene. With 4 bases removed from V and 8 bases from J, the gap between germline ends came to 11 bases. The germline V gene has CDR1 MGHDK and CDR2 SYGVNS. The CDR3 totals 12 residues.